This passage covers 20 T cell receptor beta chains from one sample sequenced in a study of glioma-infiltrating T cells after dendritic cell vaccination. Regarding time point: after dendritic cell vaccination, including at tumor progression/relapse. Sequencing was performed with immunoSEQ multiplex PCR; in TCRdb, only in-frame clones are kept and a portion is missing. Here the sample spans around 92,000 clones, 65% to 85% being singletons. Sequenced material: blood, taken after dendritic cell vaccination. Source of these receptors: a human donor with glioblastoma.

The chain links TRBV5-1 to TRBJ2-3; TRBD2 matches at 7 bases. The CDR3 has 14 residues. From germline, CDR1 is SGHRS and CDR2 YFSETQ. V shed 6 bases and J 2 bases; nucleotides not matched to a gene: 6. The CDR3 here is CASTFGGTTDTQYF. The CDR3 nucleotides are TGCGCCAGCACATTCGGGGGGACCACAGATACGCAGTATTTT.

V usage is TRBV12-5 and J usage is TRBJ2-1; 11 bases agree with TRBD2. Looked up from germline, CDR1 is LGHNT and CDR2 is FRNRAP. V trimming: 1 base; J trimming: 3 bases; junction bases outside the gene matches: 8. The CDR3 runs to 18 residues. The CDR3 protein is CASGLGETSGSFYNEQFF. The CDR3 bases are TGTGCTAGTGGTTTGGGGGAAACTAGCGGGAGTTTCTACAATGAGCAGTTCTTC.

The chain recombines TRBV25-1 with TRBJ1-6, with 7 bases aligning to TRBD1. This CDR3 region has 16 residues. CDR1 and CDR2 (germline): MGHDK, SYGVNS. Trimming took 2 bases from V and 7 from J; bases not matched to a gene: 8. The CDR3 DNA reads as TGTGCCAGCAGTGAAAAAGGGGGCCGAAGGAATTCACCCCTCCACTTT. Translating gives CASSEKGGRRNSPLHF.

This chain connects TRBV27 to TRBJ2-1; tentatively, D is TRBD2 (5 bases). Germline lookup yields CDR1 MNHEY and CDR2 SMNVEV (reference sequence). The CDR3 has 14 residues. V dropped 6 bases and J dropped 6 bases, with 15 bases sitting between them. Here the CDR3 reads CASRTASLGNEQFF. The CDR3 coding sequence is TGTGCCAGCAGGACGGCTAGCTTGGGCAATGAGCAGTTCTTC.

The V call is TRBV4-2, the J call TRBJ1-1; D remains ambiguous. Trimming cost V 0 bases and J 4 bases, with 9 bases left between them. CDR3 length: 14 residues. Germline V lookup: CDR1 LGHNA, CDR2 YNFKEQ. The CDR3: CASSQESGSTEAFF. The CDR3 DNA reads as TGTGCCAGCAGCCAAGAGTCGGGGTCCACTGAAGCTTTCTTT.

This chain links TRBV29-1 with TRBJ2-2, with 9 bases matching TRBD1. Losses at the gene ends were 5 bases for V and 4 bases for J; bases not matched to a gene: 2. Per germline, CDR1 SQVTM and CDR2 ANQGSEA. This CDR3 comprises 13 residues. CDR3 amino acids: CSVQTGGTGELFF. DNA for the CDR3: TGCAGCGTTCAGACAGGGGGCACCGGGGAGCTGTTTTTT.

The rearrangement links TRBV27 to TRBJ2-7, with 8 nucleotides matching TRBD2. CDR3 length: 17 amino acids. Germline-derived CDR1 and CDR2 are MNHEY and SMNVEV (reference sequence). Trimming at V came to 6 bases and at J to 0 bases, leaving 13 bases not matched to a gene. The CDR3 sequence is CASRALPTSGVSYEQYF. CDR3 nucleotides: TGTGCCAGCAGGGCGCTACCCACTAGCGGAGTCTCCTACGAGCAGTACTTC.

CDR3 bases: TGTGCCAGCAGTGAACAGGGTTTTGAACAGCCCCAGCATTTT. It yields the protein CASSEQGFEQPQHF. The gene calls are TRBV6-1 and TRBJ1-5; tentatively, D is TRBD1 (5 bases). The CDR3 sequence is 14 residues long. Germline CDR1 is MNHNS and CDR2 is SASEGT. Trimming removed 2 bases from V and 7 bases from J, with 12 bases in between.

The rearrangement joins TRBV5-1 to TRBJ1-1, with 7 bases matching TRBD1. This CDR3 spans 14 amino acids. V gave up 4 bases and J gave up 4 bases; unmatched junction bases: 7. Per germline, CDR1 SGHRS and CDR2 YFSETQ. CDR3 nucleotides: TGCGCCAGCAGCGGGACGGGACAGAGCACTGAAGCTTTCTTT. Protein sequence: CASSGTGQSTEAFF.

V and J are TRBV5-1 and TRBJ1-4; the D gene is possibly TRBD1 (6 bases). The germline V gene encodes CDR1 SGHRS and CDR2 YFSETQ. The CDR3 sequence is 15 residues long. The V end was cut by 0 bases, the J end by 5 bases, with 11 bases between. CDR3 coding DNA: TGCGCCAGCAGCTTGGCCAGGGGCGTAAATGAAAAACTGTTTTTT. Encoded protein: CASSLARGVNEKLFF. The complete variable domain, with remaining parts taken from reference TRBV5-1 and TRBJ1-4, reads KAGVTQTPRYLIKTRGQQVTLSCSPISGHRSVSWYQQTPGQGLQFLFEYFSETQRNKGNFPGRFSGRQFSNSRSEMNVSTLELGDSALYLCASSLARGVNEKLFFGSGTQLSVL.

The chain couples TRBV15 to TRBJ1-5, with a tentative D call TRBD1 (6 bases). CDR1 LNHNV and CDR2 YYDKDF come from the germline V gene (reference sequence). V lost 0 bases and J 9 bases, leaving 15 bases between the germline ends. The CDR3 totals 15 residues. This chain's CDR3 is CATSREGGGRWPQHF. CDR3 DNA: TGTGCCACCAGCAGAGAGGGTGGGGGCAGGTGGCCCCAGCATTTT.

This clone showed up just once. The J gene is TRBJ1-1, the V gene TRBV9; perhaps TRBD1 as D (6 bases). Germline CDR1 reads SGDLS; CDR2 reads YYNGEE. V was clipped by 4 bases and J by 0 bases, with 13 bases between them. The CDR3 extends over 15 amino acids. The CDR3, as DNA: TGTGCCAGCAGCCCTTCTGGGACATTGAACACTGAAGCTTTCTTT. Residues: CASSPSGTLNTEAFF.

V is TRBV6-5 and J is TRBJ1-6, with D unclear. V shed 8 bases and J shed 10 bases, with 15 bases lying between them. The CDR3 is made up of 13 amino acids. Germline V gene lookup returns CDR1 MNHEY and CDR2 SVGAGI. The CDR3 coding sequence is TGTGCCAGCCGCCCAAGCAGGTTCTCACCCCTCCACTTT. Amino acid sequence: CASRPSRFSPLHF.

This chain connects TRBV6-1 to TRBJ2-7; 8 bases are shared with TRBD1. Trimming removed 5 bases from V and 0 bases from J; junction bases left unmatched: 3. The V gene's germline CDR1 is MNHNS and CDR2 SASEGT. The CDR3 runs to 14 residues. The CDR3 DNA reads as TGTGCCAGCAGTTCACAGGGGGGCTCCTACGAGCAGTACTTC. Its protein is CASSSQGGSYEQYF.

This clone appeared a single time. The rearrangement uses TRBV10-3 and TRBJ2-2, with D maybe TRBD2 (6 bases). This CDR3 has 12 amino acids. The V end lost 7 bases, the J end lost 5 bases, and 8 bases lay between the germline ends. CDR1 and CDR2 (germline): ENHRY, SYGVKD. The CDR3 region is CAITRGTGELFF. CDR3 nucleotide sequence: TGTGCCATCACGCGGGGAACCGGGGAGCTGTTTTTT.

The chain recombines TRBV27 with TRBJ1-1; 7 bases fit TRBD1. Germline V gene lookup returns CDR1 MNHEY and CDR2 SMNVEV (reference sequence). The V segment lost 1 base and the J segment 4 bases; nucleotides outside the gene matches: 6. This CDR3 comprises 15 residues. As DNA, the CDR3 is TGTGCCAGCAGTTTATTTGCAGGGGGAATCACTGAAGCTTTCTTT. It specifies CASSLFAGGITEAFF.

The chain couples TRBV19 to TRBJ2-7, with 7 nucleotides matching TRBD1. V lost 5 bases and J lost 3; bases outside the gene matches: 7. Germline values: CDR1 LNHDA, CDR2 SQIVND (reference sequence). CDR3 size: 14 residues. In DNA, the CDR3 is TGTGCCAGTAGTTCTCGACAGGGCTTCTACGAGCAGTACTTC. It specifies CASSSRQGFYEQYF.

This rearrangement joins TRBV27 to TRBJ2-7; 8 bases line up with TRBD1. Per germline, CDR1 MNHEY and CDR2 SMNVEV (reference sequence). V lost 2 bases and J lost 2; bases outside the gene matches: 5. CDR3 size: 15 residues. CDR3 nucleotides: TGTGCCAGCAGTTTAGGACAGGGACCCACCTACGAGCAGTACTTC. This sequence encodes CASSLGQGPTYEQYF.

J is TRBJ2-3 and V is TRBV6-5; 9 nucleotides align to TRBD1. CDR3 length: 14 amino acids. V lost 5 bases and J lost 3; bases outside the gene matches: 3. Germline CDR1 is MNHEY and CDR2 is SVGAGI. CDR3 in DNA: TGTGCCAGCAGTACAGGGGGCTGGACAGATACGCAGTATTTT. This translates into CASSTGGWTDTQYF.

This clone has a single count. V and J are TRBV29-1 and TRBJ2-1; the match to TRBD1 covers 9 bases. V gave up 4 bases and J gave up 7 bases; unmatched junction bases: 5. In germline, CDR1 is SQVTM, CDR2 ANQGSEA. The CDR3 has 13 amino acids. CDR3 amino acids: CSVVKGQGNEQFF. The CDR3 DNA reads TGCAGCGTTGTAAAGGGACAGGGAAATGAGCAGTTCTTC.